The rows below give T cell receptor beta chains drawn from one sample of a study of T cells in localized non-small cell lung cancer. Libraries were prepared by immunoSEQ multiplex PCR; TCRdb keeps only in-frame clonotypes and omits some of them. Of nearly 40,000 clones in the sample, around nine tenths are singletons; the top ten hold approximately 3.5%. The source was peripheral blood, collected before any cancer treatment. The receptors originated from a man between 18 and 49 years old with stage I lung adenocarcinoma. Both conserved end residues are trimmed from each CDR3. Each record gives: D gene, V gene, J gene, CDR3 protein. D genes are given only for firm matches.

D gene: NA; V gene: TRBV2; J gene: TRBJ1-1; CDR3 protein: ASTGQGTEAF
D gene: NA; V gene: TRBV6-5; J gene: TRBJ1-1; CDR3 protein: ASSYAGGGAEAF
D gene: NA; V gene: TRBV2; J gene: TRBJ1-1; CDR3 protein: ASQGIGTEAF
D gene: NA; V gene: TRBV7-2; J gene: TRBJ1-1; CDR3 protein: ASSITPRHGEAF
D gene: TRBD1; V gene: TRBV6-1; J gene: TRBJ1-2; CDR3 protein: ASSTQGDYGYT
D gene: NA; V gene: TRBV2; J gene: TRBJ1-2; CDR3 protein: ASSGQGRERGGYT
D gene: NA; V gene: TRBV2; J gene: TRBJ2-5; CDR3 protein: ASSYRKETQY
D gene: TRBD1; V gene: TRBV30; J gene: TRBJ1-1; CDR3 protein: AWSLKDRVSYTEAF
D gene: NA; V gene: TRBV19; J gene: TRBJ1-6; CDR3 protein: ASAGTGYNSPLH
D gene: NA; V gene: TRBV6-6; J gene: TRBJ2-5; CDR3 protein: ASSSDRVQETQY
D gene: NA; V gene: TRBV4-3; J gene: TRBJ2-2; CDR3 protein: ASSLRPTNTGELF
D gene: NA; V gene: TRBV7-9; J gene: TRBJ1-1; CDR3 protein: ASSLELVNTEAF
D gene: NA; V gene: TRBV7-2; J gene: TRBJ2-7; CDR3 protein: ASSPRGAGRYYEQY
D gene: NA; V gene: TRBV30; J gene: TRBJ1-1; CDR3 protein: AGRGARVNTEAF
D gene: NA; V gene: TRBV6-5; J gene: TRBJ1-5; CDR3 protein: ASSYSAANQPQH
D gene: TRBD1; V gene: TRBV9; J gene: TRBJ1-1; CDR3 protein: ASSVTGVTEAF
D gene: NA; V gene: TRBV5-1; J gene: TRBJ1-1; CDR3 protein: ASSLKWGDTEAF
D gene: NA; V gene: TRBV5-6; J gene: TRBJ1-1; CDR3 protein: ASSLSTEAF
D gene: TRBD1; V gene: TRBV19; J gene: TRBJ2-2; CDR3 protein: ASSTIDRGNTGELF
D gene: TRBD1; V gene: TRBV5-4; J gene: TRBJ2-3; CDR3 protein: ASTTHRGAMDTQY
D gene: NA; V gene: TRBV5-1; J gene: TRBJ2-7; CDR3 protein: ASSLVPKSSYEQY
D gene: NA; V gene: TRBV5-1; J gene: TRBJ2-7; CDR3 protein: ASSLAWSYEQY
D gene: NA; V gene: TRBV7-8; J gene: TRBJ1-1; CDR3 protein: ASSLVSSRTNTEAF
D gene: TRBD1; V gene: TRBV6-1; J gene: TRBJ2-4; CDR3 protein: ASSETRGQAPD
D gene: NA; V gene: TRBV5-6; J gene: TRBJ1-6; CDR3 protein: ASSLRGPRTYNSPLH
D gene: NA; V gene: TRBV15; J gene: TRBJ2-1; CDR3 protein: ATSRDLSGQTNEQF
D gene: TRBD1; V gene: TRBV18; J gene: TRBJ1-2; CDR3 protein: ASSRETGRLEGYT